This TCR beta chain appears in the sequencing data of a study of blood T cell repertoires in COVID-19. Study information: Nucleic acid was either cDNA or gDNA, and it came from T cells, B-cell-depleted T cells, or PBMCs.

The authors' processing: Reference gene primer amplification gave estimated nucleated cell counts. Produced via immunoSEQ multiplex PCR; TCRdb's table is partial and in-frame only. V, J and clone size are taken as reported in that table, and D and trimming were inferred from the DNA itself. This sample has about 64,000 clones, with 80% to 95% found just once. Trimming took 2 bases from V and 1 from J; bases not matched to a gene: 1. This CDR3 contains 14 residues. The germline V gene encodes CDR1 MNHEY and CDR2 SMNVEV (reference sequence). The chain is built from TRBV27 and TRBJ1-1, with 7 bases identical to TRBD1. The sequence was collected from an elderly woman with active COVID-19. Sequenced sample: peripheral blood. The CDR3 coding sequence is TGTGCCAGCAGTTTAGGGACAGCGAACACTGAAGCTTTCTTT. Translated, it gives CASSLGTANTEAFF.